Below are 14 T cell receptor beta chains sequenced from a single sample in a study of T-cell memory formation after mild COVID-19 (dated by TCRdb to about 2021). Libraries were made using 5' RACE. The listed sequencing device is Illumina NovaSeq 6000. Using fastp trimming at Q25 and MiXCR clonotype assembly, TCRdb reanalyzed the public sequencing data and kept in-frame beta chains. A single entry per CDR3 protein holds the most common genes and DNA from its merged rows. This sample is represented by roughly 140,000 distinct CDR3 sequences; about 14% of them were singletons. Of the sample, less than 30% falls within the top ten clones. Sequenced: PBMCs or a T cell subset sorted from them (not recorded which). Receptor source: an adult woman who had mild COVID-19 (a few samples of this study predate the infection). The sample titles of this study are shuffled in the database, so cell type and time point are left out; the donor was told from shared clones.

The chain carries TRBV29-1 and TRBJ1-2, with TRBD1 identical over 7 bases. Germline lookup yields CDR1 SQVTM and CDR2 ANQGSEA. The J segment lost 6 bases and the V segment lost 7 bases, leaving 11 bases of the junction unmatched. This CDR3 has 13 amino acids. CDR3 in amino acids: CSAKDRLFDGYTF. The CDR3 region has the DNA TGCAGCGCTAAGGACAGGCTTTTTGATGGCTACACCTTC.

This chain uses TRBV7-9 with TRBJ2-3; the match to TRBD1 covers 11 bases. The V and J ends lost 5 bases and 4 bases, in that order; junction bases with no gene match: 5. Germline V lookup: CDR1 SEHNR, CDR2 FQNEAQ (reference sequence). This CDR3 spans 15 amino acids. The CDR3, as DNA: TGTGCCAGCAGCCGGACAGGGGGCACCGCAGATACGCAGTATTTT. Translation: CASSRTGGTADTQYF.

This clonotype was counted between two and nine times. The V gene is TRBV3-1, the J gene TRBJ2-2; no firm D call. Germline V CDR1 and CDR2: LGHDT, YNNKEL (reference sequence). V lost 4 bases and J 1 base, leaving 4 bases between the germline ends. The CDR3 runs 13 residues. The CDR3 loop is CASSPRNTGELFF. The CDR3 DNA reads as TGTGCCAGCAGCCCTCGGAACACCGGGGAGCTGTTTTTT.

This clonotype was picked up one time. The rearrangement links TRBV6-2 or TRBV6-3 to TRBJ2-1, with a weak D call TRBD2 (6 bases). The CDR3 has 13 residues. Germline lookup yields CDR1 MNHEY and CDR2 SVGEGT. The V gene lost 5 bases and the J gene lost 9 bases, with 14 bases spanning the gap. CDR3 bases: TGTGCCAGCAGTCGAACGGGACTGGGTGAGCAGTTCTTC. Amino acid sequence: CASSRTGLGEQFF.

This clonotype showed up just a few times. The gene calls are TRBV29-1 and TRBJ1-1; D may be TRBD1 (5 bases). CDR1 is SQVTM and CDR2 is ANQGSEA in the germline V gene. Trimming stripped 5 bases from V and 10 bases from J, with 11 bases between. The CDR3 has 10 amino acids. The CDR3 DNA sequence: TGCAGCGTTTTGGCGGGGGGAGCTTTCTTT. It is translated as CSVLAGGAFF. Filled out from reference TRBV29-1 and TRBJ1-1, the complete variable domain reads SAVISQKPSRDICQRGTSLTIQCQVDSQVTMMFWYRQQPGQSLTLIATANQGSEATYESGFVIDKFPISRPNLTFSTLTVSNMSPEDSSIYLCSVLAGGAFFGQGTRLTVV.

This clonotype has more than one count but fewer than ten. The chain uses TRBV4-3 and TRBJ2-7; TRBD2 matches 8 bases. Germline trimming cut 4 bases from V and 7 bases from J; bases unmatched to any gene: 12. CDR1 LGHNA and CDR2 YSLEER come from the germline V gene. The CDR3 covers 15 residues. The CDR3 spells CASSLSRGGIGEQYF. Here the CDR3 DNA reads TGCGCCAGCAGCCTATCCCGGGGGGGCATCGGGGAGCAGTACTTC.

The chain combines TRBV5-1 with TRBJ2-3; TRBD2 might be the D (6 bases). The CDR3 is 16 residues long. V gave up 4 bases and J gave up 4 bases, with 19 bases separating them. CDR1 is SGHRS, CDR2 YFSETQ, per germline. The chain's CDR3 is CASSLLVGEVADTQYF. The CDR3 DNA follows: TGCGCCAGCAGCCTCCTGGTGGGGGAGGTGGCAGATACGCAGTATTTT.

The chain couples TRBV2 to TRBJ2-7; TRBD1 or TRBD2 may be the D gene (5 bases each). From germline, CDR1 is SNHLY and CDR2 FYNNEI. V lost 3 bases to trimming and J lost 2 bases, with 5 bases between them. The CDR3 has 12 amino acids. CDR3 DNA: TGTGCCAGCAGTGAGGGGGCCTACGAGCAGTACTTC. It specifies CASSEGAYEQYF.

The chain carries TRBV19 and TRBJ2-3, with 12 bases lining up with TRBD2. Trimming at V came to 5 bases and at J to 1 base, leaving 10 bases not matched to a gene. CDR1 and CDR2 from the germline V gene are LNHDA and SQIVND (reference sequence). The length of the CDR3 is 18 residues. The CDR3 spells CASSGGLAGYGGTDTQYF. CDR3 nucleotides: TGTGCCAGTAGTGGAGGACTAGCGGGGTATGGTGGCACAGATACGCAGTATTTT.

This chain links TRBV5-1 with TRBJ2-7; TRBD1 matches at 9 bases. This CDR3 is built from 14 residues. V was pared by 0 bases and J by 7 bases, with 5 bases of the junction left unmatched. Germline CDR1 SGHRS, CDR2 YFSETQ. CDR3 region: CASSLGTGAGEQYF. CDR3 in DNA: TGCGCCAGCAGCTTGGGGACAGGGGCGGGTGAGCAGTACTTC.

The chain uses TRBV10-3 and TRBJ2-1; 9 nucleotides agree with TRBD1. The CDR3 loop spans 18 amino acids. The germline CDR1 and CDR2 sequences are ENHRY and SYGVKD. After removal of 2 bases from V and 5 bases from J, the junction contained 13 bases not matched to a gene. DNA of the CDR3: TGTGCCATCAGTGAGCCCGGTGTAGGTGACAGGGGGAACAATGAGCAGTTCTTC. Its protein is CAISEPGVGDRGNNEQFF.

The chain links TRBV9 to TRBJ1-1, with TRBD1 as a possible D gene (5 bases). The germline V gene has CDR1 SGDLS and CDR2 YYNGEE. The CDR3 totals 13 residues. The V and J ends lost 2 bases and 3 bases respectively, with 8 bases between them. Here the CDR3 reads CASSVLQDTEAFF. In DNA, the CDR3 is TGTGCCAGCAGCGTTTTACAGGACACTGAAGCTTTCTTT. The full variable domain, in which reference TRBV9 and TRBJ1-1 provide the parts outside the CDR3, is DSGVTQTPKHLITATGQRVTLRCSPRSGDLSVYWYQQSLDQGLQFLIQYYNGEERAKGNILERFSAQQFPDLHSELNLSSLELGDSALYFCASSVLQDTEAFFGQGTRLTVV.

This clonotype was seen a handful of times. V gene TRBV4-1 combines with J gene TRBJ1-5; no firm D call. Germline CDR1 reads MGHRA; CDR2 reads YSYEKL. V shed 5 bases and J shed 3 bases, with 11 bases lying between them. CDR3 size: 14 residues. CDR3 DNA sequence: TGCGCCAGCAGCTTCTCGGAGGCCAATCAGCCCCAGCATTTT. It yields the protein CASSFSEANQPQHF.

In this sample, this clonotype turned up a few times. The rearrangement uses TRBV15 and TRBJ1-5, with D tentatively TRBD1 (6 bases). CDR3 length equals 14 residues. V was cut by 0 bases and J by 6 bases, with 9 bases left in between. The germline V gene encodes CDR1 LNHNV and CDR2 YYDKDF (reference sequence). This chain's CDR3 is CATSRDRGPQPQHF. For the CDR3, the DNA is TGTGCCACCAGCAGAGACCGGGGGCCTCAGCCCCAGCATTTT.